Listed here is a single TCR beta chain. This record comes from a study of ipilimumab plus nivolumab after autologous stem cell transplantation. V was clipped by 3 bases and J by 6 bases, with 15 bases between them. CDR3 length: 15 amino acids. Germline CDR1 KGHSH, CDR2 LQKENI. Produced via immunoSEQ multiplex PCR; TCRdb's table is partial and in-frame only. The table includes approximately 15,000 clones, about four fifths detected once. The receptor was isolated from a male donor with primary mediastinal lymphoma. Sequenced here: PBMCs, sampled in a trial of ipilimumab plus nivolumab as post-transplant consolidation. The chain uses TRBV18 and TRBJ2-1, with a weak D call TRBD2 (6 bases). CDR3 protein: CASSPPGLRINEQFF. For the CDR3, the DNA is TGTGCCAGCTCACCCCCGGGACTGCGCATCAATGAGCAGTTCTTC. The entire variable domain, with the rest obtained from reference TRBV18 and TRBJ2-1, is as follows: NAGVMQNPRHLVRRRGQEARLRCSPMKGHSHVYWYRQLPEEGLKFMVYLQKENIIDESGMPKERFSAEFPKEGPSILRIQQVVRGDSAAYFCASSPPGLRINEQFFGPGTRLTVL.